This TCR beta chain is from a study of PD-1 blockade in classical Hodgkin lymphoma. Study as a whole: The patients were dosed with nivolumab 3 mg/kg, infused intravenously every 2 weeks.

Each patient relapsed following autologous stem cell transplantation, and prior brentuximab vedotin exposure differed. Sequencing was performed with immunoSEQ multiplex PCR; in TCRdb, only in-frame clones are kept and a portion is missing. Here the sample spans some 63,000 clones, about 88% being singletons. Study-wide results and caveats: The CD4+ diversity rise by C4D1 was clearest in complete responders. Complete responders entered with baseline diversity on par with newly diagnosed patients, the results showed. In newly diagnosed patients, baseline TCR diversity was reportedly below that of healthy donors.

As regards this clone: Its antigen is not identified.

V lost 7 bases to trimming and J lost 1 base, with 9 bases between them. The CDR3 sequence is 13 residues long. CDR1 is SNHLY and CDR2 is FYNNEI in the germline V gene. The sequencing here drew on peripheral blood mononuclear cells (PBMCs), taken at baseline. This clonotype originated in a human donor with classical Hodgkin lymphoma. The chain links TRBV2 to TRBJ2-3; no definite D call. CDR3 in amino acids: CASKGSGTDTQYF. As DNA, the CDR3 is TGTGCCAGCAAGGGCAGTGGCACAGATACGCAGTATTTT.